The rows below give T cell receptor beta chains drawn from one sample of a study of OX40 agonist ivuxolimab in advanced cancers. Here immunoSEQ multiplex PCR was the method, and the copy in TCRdb shows in-frame clones only, minus some. The profile covers more than 90,000 clones, with approximately 80% appearing a single time and approximately 5% taken by the ten largest. The specimen was CD4+ or CD8+ T cells sorted from blood, collected in a trial of the OX40 agonist ivuxolimab. These TCRs come from an adult with an advanced solid tumor such as melanoma, head and neck, liver or kidney cancer. CDR3s include the opening cysteine and the closing phenylalanine or tryptophan. A D gene is named only where the DNA matches it firmly. For some rows the clone size is stated as once, few or many, or as a class when expanded; others skip it.

TRBV19	TRBJ2-7	NA	NA	CASNPGSDAGEQYF	TGTGCCAGTAACCCCGGGTCCGACGCCGGAGAGCAGTACTTC
TRBV5-1	TRBJ1-1	NA	NA	CASSRGTEAFF	TGCGCCAGCAGCCGGGGCACTGAAGCTTTCTTT
TRBV5-8	TRBJ2-3	NA	TRBD1	CASSLQGGTDTQYF	TGTGCCAGCAGCTTGCAGGGGGGCACAGATACGCAGTATTTT
TRBV9	TRBJ2-1	NA	TRBD2	CASSVEGLAGYNEQFF	TGTGCCAGCAGCGTAGAAGGACTAGCGGGGTACAATGAGCAGTTCTTC
TRBV7-2	TRBJ2-3	NA	TRBD2	CASSLAPGLGGTDTQYF	TGTGCCAGCAGCTTAGCACCGGGACTAGGGGGCACAGATACGCAGTATTTT
TRBV7-9	TRBJ1-5	NA	TRBD1	CASSTGQPNQPQHF	TGTGCCAGCAGCACGGGACAGCCCAATCAGCCCCAGCATTTT
TRBV9	TRBJ1-2	NA	NA	CASSGMGTYGYTF	TGTGCCAGCAGCGGTATGGGGACCTATGGCTACACCTTC
TRBV6-5	TRBJ1-1	NA	NA	CASNPGAGTEAFF	TGTGCCAGCAATCCAGGGGCTGGAACTGAAGCTTTCTTT
TRBV5-1	TRBJ2-7	NA	TRBD2	CASSSPGLAGEEQYF	TGCGCCAGCAGCTCCCCGGGACTAGCGGGTGAAGAGCAGTACTTC
TRBV6-5	TRBJ2-5	NA	TRBD2	CASSRLAGQETQYF	TGTGCCAGCAGCCGGCTAGCGGGGCAAGAGACCCAGTACTTC
TRBV14	TRBJ1-3	NA	TRBD1	CASSMTGWGGNTIYF	TGTGCCAGCAGCATGACAGGGTGGGGAGGAAACACCATATATTTT
TRBV11-2	TRBJ1-5	NA	NA	CASSLSPGEQPQHF	TGTGCCAGCAGCCTATCCCCTGGTGAGCAGCCCCAGCATTTT
TRBV4-3	TRBJ2-2	NA	NA	CASSHGRESRELFF	TGCGCCAGCAGCCATGGCCGGGAGTCGCGGGAGCTGTTTTTT
TRBV29-1	TRBJ2-1	NA	NA	CSVDGDHRTDYNEQFF	TGCAGCGTTGATGGGGACCACAGAACTGACTACAATGAGCAGTTCTTC
TRBV5-1	TRBJ1-2	few	NA	CASSLADPFYGYTF	TGCGCCAGCAGCTTGGCCGATCCTTTCTATGGCTACACCTTC
TRBV29-1	TRBJ1-3	NA	NA	CSVEDRATFGNTIYF	TGCAGCGTTGAAGATCGTGCCACCTTTGGAAACACCATATATTTT
TRBV18	TRBJ2-5	NA	TRBD2	CASSPSGSRQETQYF	TGTGCCAGCTCACCTAGCGGGAGCCGTCAAGAGACCCAGTACTTC
TRBV18	TRBJ2-5	NA	NA	CASSETAETQYF	TGTGCCAGCTCAGAAACAGCGGAGACCCAGTACTTC
TRBV28	TRBJ1-1	NA	TRBD1	CASPKGTGGENTEAFF	TGTGCCAGCCCGAAAGGGACAGGGGGGGAGAACACTGAAGCTTTCTTT
TRBV6-5	TRBJ1-6	NA	NA	CASSYLDGSPLHF	TGTGCCAGCAGTTACCTGGATGGTTCACCCCTCCACTTT
TRBV7-2	TRBJ2-4	NA	NA	CASRPGRGGEKNIQYF	TGTGCCAGCAGACCAGGCAGGGGGGGCGAAAAAAACATTCAGTACTTC
TRBV19	TRBJ2-2	NA	TRBD1	CASTHRLQGAGGELFF	TGTGCCAGTACTCACCGACTTCAGGGGGCGGGCGGGGAGCTGTTTTTT
TRBV7-9	TRBJ1-5	once	NA	CASSLVPTGLNNQPQHF	TGTGCCAGCAGCTTAGTTCCGACAGGATTAAACAATCAGCCCCAGCATTTT
TRBV5-8	TRBJ2-7	NA	NA	CASGGYEQYF	TGTGCCAGCGGCGGGTACGAGCAGTACTTC